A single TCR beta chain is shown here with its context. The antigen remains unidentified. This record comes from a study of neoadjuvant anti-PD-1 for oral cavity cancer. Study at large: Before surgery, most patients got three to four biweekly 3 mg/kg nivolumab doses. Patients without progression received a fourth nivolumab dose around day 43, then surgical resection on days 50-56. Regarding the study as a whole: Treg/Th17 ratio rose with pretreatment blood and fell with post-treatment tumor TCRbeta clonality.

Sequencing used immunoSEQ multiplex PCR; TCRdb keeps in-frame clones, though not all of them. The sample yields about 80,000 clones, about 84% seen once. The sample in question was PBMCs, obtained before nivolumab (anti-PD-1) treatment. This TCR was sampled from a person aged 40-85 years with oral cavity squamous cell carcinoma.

The CDR3, as DNA: TGCAGCGCCGCCGGGACGGTCAACACTGAAGCTTTCTTT. This sequence encodes CSAAGTVNTEAFF. V gene TRBV29-1 combines with J gene TRBJ1-1; D possibly corresponds to TRBD1 (5 bases). Germline CDR1 reads SQVTM; CDR2 reads ANQGSEA. V shed 7 bases and J shed 2 bases, with 14 bases lying between them. The CDR3 spans 13 residues.